This TCR beta chain was sequenced in a study of PD-L1 blockade in urothelial cancer. This clone occurred once. Regarding time point: pretreatment peripheral blood. CDR1 and CDR2 from the germline V gene are ENHRY and SYGVKD. The J segment lost 2 bases and the V segment lost 6 bases, leaving 5 bases of the junction unmatched. CDR3 size: 14 residues. The assay was immunoSEQ multiplex PCR, and TCRdb's table has in-frame clones only and misses some. The sample holds some 100,000 clones, more than 70% seen once. Sequencing used PBMCs, obtained around atezolizumab (anti-PD-L1) treatment. The sequence came from a woman aged 80 or over with urothelial cancer. This chain joins TRBV10-3 and TRBJ2-7; the match to TRBD1 covers 9 bases. This CDR3 is CAISSGTGTYEQYF. Here the CDR3 DNA reads TGTGCCATCAGCTCCGGGACAGGGACCTACGAGCAGTACTTC.